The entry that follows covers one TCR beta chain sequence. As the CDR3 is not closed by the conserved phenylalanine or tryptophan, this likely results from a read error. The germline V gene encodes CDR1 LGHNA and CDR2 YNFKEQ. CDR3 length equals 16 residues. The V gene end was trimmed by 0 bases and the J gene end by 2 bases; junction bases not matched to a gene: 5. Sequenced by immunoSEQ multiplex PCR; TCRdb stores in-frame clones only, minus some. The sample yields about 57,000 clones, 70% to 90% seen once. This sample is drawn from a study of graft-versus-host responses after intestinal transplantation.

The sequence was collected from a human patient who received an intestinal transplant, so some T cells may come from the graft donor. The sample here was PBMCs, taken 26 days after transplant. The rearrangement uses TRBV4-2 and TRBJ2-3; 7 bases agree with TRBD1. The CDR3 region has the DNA TGTGCCAGCAGCCAAGAAGGGACAGATTTCACAGATACGCAGTATCTT. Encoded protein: CASSQEGTDFTDTQYL.